This entry is about one T cell receptor beta chain. Its specificity is not known. The authors ran a second PCR of 7 to 11 cycles using a sample-barcoded 5' primer and a J-beta primer mix. TCRdb re-derived calls from the 5' RACE reads in MiXCR, one entry per CDR3 protein. Of around 1.5 million distinct CDR3 sequences detected, about 32% appear once; the ten largest clones hold approximately 10%. The record originates from a study of blood T cells in healthy people across ages. Study-wide background: The capture of about one barcoded beta molecule per two T cells was achieved by template switching.

No fewer than 7 million PBMCs went into each sample. The CDR3 sequence is 14 residues long. The J segment lost 7 bases and the V segment lost 6 bases, leaving 7 bases of the junction unmatched. Germline V gene lookup returns CDR1 MNHEY and CDR2 SVGEGT. Study results and limitations: Relative to aged donors, long-lived donors carried more naive CD4+ cells and displayed higher diversity. In these data, TCR beta diversity tracked strongly with naive T cell percentage.

The sequence was collected from a woman under 40 in good health. The chain has TRBV6-2 or TRBV6-3 and TRBJ1-5; 9 bases are shared with TRBD1. The sample comprised blood. The CDR3 DNA is TGTGCCAGCAGAACGGGACAGGGCGGCCAGCCCCAGCATTTT. Amino acids: CASRTGQGGQPQHF.